Each of the 27 T cell receptor beta chains below was sequenced from the same sample in a study of OX40 agonist ivuxolimab in advanced cancers. Library preparation employed the immunoSEQ multiplex PCR assay. The clones in this table, taken by TCRdb from immuneACCESS, are in-frame only. Not every clone is retained; where verified, under half of the shortfall comes from an unresolved V gene, and the cause of the rest is unknown. The sample data list roughly 80,000 clones, and 75% to 90% of these were observed just once. Roughly 2.1% of the sample is held by the ten biggest clonotypes. The sample here was CD4+ or CD8+ T cells sorted from blood, taken in a trial of the OX40 agonist ivuxolimab. These receptors were collected from an adult with an advanced solid tumor such as melanoma, head and neck, liver or kidney cancer.

This sequence joins TRBV5-5 and TRBJ2-7; a possible D gene is TRBD1 (5 bases). The CDR3 runs to 14 residues. Looked up from germline, CDR1 is SGHKS and CDR2 is YYEKEE (reference sequence). Trimming stripped 1 base from V and 0 bases from J, with 8 bases between. CDR3 sequence (DNA): TGTGCCAGCAGCTTGCAGGGTAGCTCCTACGAGCAGTACTTC. It yields the protein CASSLQGSSYEQYF.

The CDR3 region has the DNA TGTGCCAGCAGCTTAGGAGGGAGAACTGAAGCTTTCTTT. Amino acid sequence: CASSLGGRTEAFF. This rearrangement joins TRBV5-4 to TRBJ1-1; no firm D call. Trimming shortened V by 2 bases and J by 5 bases, and 10 bases separated the two germline ends. The CDR3 length is 13 residues. Germline CDR1 SGHNT, CDR2 YYREEE (reference sequence).

The chain recombines TRBV13 with TRBJ2-7; the D gene is possibly TRBD2 (5 bases). The CDR3 loop spans 13 amino acids. Germline CDR1 and CDR2: PRHDT and FYEKMQ (reference sequence). V lost 0 bases and J 4 bases, leaving 7 bases between the germline ends. CDR3 in amino acids: CASSLGGVYEQYF. The DNA of the CDR3 is TGTGCCAGCAGCTTAGGCGGGGTGTACGAGCAGTACTTC.

V usage is TRBV7-3 and J usage is TRBJ1-6; D gene uncertain. The CDR3 has 15 amino acids. The V end was cut by 5 bases, the J end by 7 bases, with 15 bases between. Per germline, CDR1 SGHTA and CDR2 FQGTGA. The CDR3 here is CASSPDSRWNSPLHF. The CDR3 coding sequence is TGTGCCAGCAGCCCCGATAGTAGGTGGAATTCACCCCTCCACTTT.

The genes are TRBV28 and TRBJ2-2; D unresolved. CDR3 length: 12 residues. Germline-derived CDR1 and CDR2 are MDHEN and SYDVKM. Trimming left V 6 bases short and J 2 bases short, with 4 bases between. The CDR3 protein is CASSLNTGELFF. In nucleotides, the CDR3 is TGTGCCAGCAGCCTAAACACCGGGGAGCTGTTTTTT.

V is TRBV7-9 and J is TRBJ1-1; D uncertain. This CDR3 is 15 amino acids long. The ends were cut back, 4 bases at V and 1 base at J, with 13 bases in the middle. In germline, CDR1 is SEHNR, CDR2 FQNEAQ (reference sequence). The CDR3 reads CASSSGVRENTEAFF. DNA for the CDR3: TGTGCCAGCAGCTCGGGTGTTAGAGAGAACACTGAAGCTTTCTTT. Together with reference TRBV7-9 and TRBJ1-1, the CDR3 gives the full variable domain: DTGVSQNPRHKITKRGQNVTFRCDPISEHNRLYWYRQTLGQGPEFLTYFQNEAQLEKSRLLSDRFSAERPKGSFSTLEIQRTEQGDSAMYLCASSSGVRENTEAFFGQGTRLTVV.

CDR3 in amino acids: CASNTQGFVNEQFF. The CDR3, as DNA: TGTGCCAGCAACACCCAGGGATTCGTCAATGAGCAGTTCTTC. The J gene is TRBJ2-1, the V gene TRBV21-1; the table gives TRBD1 as D, unverified against the DNA. TRBV21-1 is deemed a pseudogene. This CDR3 spans 14 amino acids.

The chain recombines TRBV6-1 with TRBJ1-3; D is uncertain. Germline V gene data show CDR1 as MNHNS and CDR2 as SASEGT. V was pared by 2 bases and J by 0 bases, with 8 bases between. The CDR3 runs 15 residues. CDR3 sequence (DNA): TGTGCCAGCAGTGAAAAAGGATACTCTGGAAACACCATATATTTT. Protein product: CASSEKGYSGNTIYF.

This clone was seen once. A junction boundary mismatches the germline segment, possibly from a read error. The chain uses TRBV7-2 and TRBJ1-3; D gene ambiguous. The germline V gene encodes CDR1 SGHTA and CDR2 FQGNSA. The CDR3 consists of 15 residues. Here the CDR3 DNA reads TGTGCCAGCAGCCCCTCCAGCGGGCGTGGAGACACCATATATTTT. Its protein product is CASSPSSGRGDTIYF.

In this sample, this clone turned up a few times. The V call is TRBV5-1, the J call TRBJ1-1; D ambiguous. Germline-derived CDR1 and CDR2 are SGHRS and YFSETQ. V was clipped by 1 base and J by 1 base, with 8 bases between them. The CDR3 has 14 amino acids. In nucleotides, the CDR3 is TGCGCCAGCAGCTTGTACAACCAGAACACTGAAGCTTTCTTT. This gives the protein CASSLYNQNTEAFF.

J is TRBJ1-6 and V is TRBV7-3; D is uncertain. The germline V gene has CDR1 SGHTA and CDR2 FQGTGA. The CDR3 extends over 14 amino acids. V lost 2 bases, J lost 5 bases, and 7 bases lay in between. CDR3 nucleotide sequence: TGTGCCAGCAGCTTATATGGAAATAATTCACCCCTCCACTTT. It translates to CASSLYGNNSPLHF. Variable domain in full (rest from reference TRBV7-3 and TRBJ1-6): GAGVSQTPSNKVTEKGKYVELRCDPISGHTALYWYRQSLGQGPEFLIYFQGTGAADDSGLPNDRFFAVRPEGSVSTLKIQRTERGDSAVYLCASSLYGNNSPLHFGNGTRLTVT.

This chain links TRBV5-6 with TRBJ1-2; D remains ambiguous. Germline CDR1 SGHDT, CDR2 YYEEEE. V dropped 0 bases and J dropped 7 bases, with 10 bases sitting between them. This CDR3 is built from 13 residues. This CDR3 is CASSLDRVVGYTF. The CDR3 DNA follows: TGTGCCAGCAGCTTGGATAGGGTGGTTGGCTACACCTTC. The full variable domain, completed using reference TRBV5-6 and TRBJ1-2, is DAGVTQSPTHLIKTRGQQVTLRCSPKSGHDTVSWYQQALGQGPQFIFQYYEEEERQRGNFPDRFSGHQFPNYSSELNVNALLLGDSALYLCASSLDRVVGYTFGSGTRLTVV.

The CDR3 loop reads CASSSTGRGGETQYF. CDR3 nucleotide sequence: TGCGCCAGCAGCTCCACAGGGAGAGGGGGAGAGACCCAGTACTTC. This chain links TRBV5-1 with TRBJ2-5, with D possibly being TRBD1 (6 bases). The germline CDR1 and CDR2 sequences are SGHRS and YFSETQ. This CDR3 has 15 amino acids. Trimming left V 3 bases short and J 4 bases short, with 16 bases between.

The chain couples TRBV28 to TRBJ1-1; D gene unclear. There are 12 residues in the CDR3. Per germline, CDR1 MDHEN and CDR2 SYDVKM. Trimming took off 3 bases at V and 6 bases at J, with 8 bases between the two ends. The CDR3 bases are TGTGCCAGCAGTTTTGGCAGCCCTGAAGCTTTCTTT. Its protein product is CASSFGSPEAFF.

The chain recombines TRBV27 with TRBJ2-7, with a tentative D call TRBD2 (5 bases). Germline-derived CDR1 and CDR2 are MNHEY and SMNVEV (reference sequence). Trimming removed 3 bases from V and 6 bases from J, with 12 bases in between. The CDR3 runs to 13 residues. The CDR3 sequence: CASSFREGFEQYF. The CDR3 nucleotides are TGTGCCAGCAGTTTCCGTGAGGGATTCGAGCAGTACTTC.

This chain links TRBV2 with TRBJ2-2; D perhaps matches TRBD1 (5 bases). The V gene lost 7 bases and the J gene lost 7 bases, with 16 bases spanning the gap. The CDR3 contains 14 residues. The germline CDR1 and CDR2 sequences are SNHLY and FYNNEI. The CDR3 DNA reads TGTGCCAGCATAAGGGGCCCCTCAATCGGGGAGCTGTTTTTT. Translation gives CASIRGPSIGELFF. The whole variable domain, remainder taken from reference TRBV2 and TRBJ2-2, is EPEVTQTPSHQVTQMGQEVILRCVPISNHLYFYWYRQILGQKVEFLVSFYNNEISEKSEIFDDQFSVERPDGSNFTLKIRSTKLEDSAMYFCASIRGPSIGELFFGEGSRLTVL.

The chain is built from TRBV4-1 and TRBJ1-2; D not certain. Germline CDR1 and CDR2: MGHRA and YSYEKL. V was trimmed by 0 bases and J by 5 bases, leaving 7 bases between them. CDR3 length: 13 residues. The CDR3 protein is CASSQDQLYGYTF. The CDR3 nucleotides are TGCGCCAGCAGCCAAGATCAGTTGTATGGCTACACCTTC.

This sequence joins TRBV7-3 and TRBJ1-1; D unclear. Germline V gives CDR1 SGHTA, CDR2 FQGTGA. V was trimmed by 0 bases and J by 1 base, leaving 6 bases between them. CDR3 length: 14 amino acids. The CDR3 bases are TGTGCCAGCAGCTTAACGGACGGGAACACTGAAGCTTTCTTT. It translates to CASSLTDGNTEAFF.

This chain joins TRBV5-1 and TRBJ2-3, with D unresolved. Trimming took off 4 bases at V and 2 bases at J, with 11 bases between the two ends. Germline V gene data show CDR1 as SGHRS and CDR2 as YFSETQ. The length of the CDR3 is 14 residues. In nucleotides, the CDR3 is TGCGCCAGCAGCATCGGCCGCAACACAGATACGCAGTATTTT. It specifies CASSIGRNTDTQYF.

The chain links TRBV9 to TRBJ2-2, with D perhaps matching TRBD1 (6 bases). The CDR3 spans 14 residues. The ends were cut back, 1 base at V and 4 bases at J, with 8 bases in the middle. CDR1 and CDR2 (germline): SGDLS, YYNGEE. The CDR3, as DNA: TGTGCCAGCAGCGTAATACAGGGCACCGGGGAGCTGTTTTTT. Translated: CASSVIQGTGELFF.

The rearrangement uses TRBV5-4 and TRBJ1-3; TRBD1 matches at 9 bases. The CDR3 loop spans 15 amino acids. CDR1 is SGHNT, CDR2 YYREEE, per germline (reference sequence). The V gene end was trimmed by 4 bases and the J gene end by 5 bases; junction bases not matched to a gene: 7. In DNA, the CDR3 is TGTGCCAGCAGCCCCGGGACAGGGCCTCGAAACACCATATATTTT. It translates to CASSPGTGPRNTIYF.

This chain links TRBV18 with TRBJ1-1; 9 nucleotides line up with TRBD1. The CDR3 runs to 15 residues. CDR1 and CDR2 from the germline V gene are KGHSH and LQKENI. Trimming cost V 4 bases and J 0 bases; bases outside gene matches: 3. CDR3 nucleotide sequence: TGTGCCAGCTCACGCCGGACAGGGGTGAACACTGAAGCTTTCTTT. This codes for CASSRRTGVNTEAFF. The full variable domain, in which reference TRBV18 and TRBJ1-1 provide the parts outside the CDR3, is NAGVMQNPRHLVRRRGQEARLRCSPMKGHSHVYWYRQLPEEGLKFMVYLQKENIIDESGMPKERFSAEFPKEGPSILRIQQVVRGDSAAYFCASSRRTGVNTEAFFGQGTRLTVV.

V usage is TRBV6-5 and J usage is TRBJ2-2; possibly TRBD1 or TRBD2 for D (5 bases each). V was shortened by 4 bases and J by 3 bases, with 12 bases between the two germline ends. The CDR3 is made up of 15 amino acids. Germline CDR1 reads MNHEY; CDR2 reads SVGAGI. In DNA, the CDR3 is TGTGCCAGCAGTTTTTGGGGGACGGACACCGGGGAGCTGTTTTTT. It codes for CASSFWGTDTGELFF.

The gene calls are TRBV9 and TRBJ2-3, with a possible D match to TRBD2 (7 bases). V was clipped by 3 bases and J by 2 bases, with 16 bases between them. CDR1 and CDR2 from the germline V gene are SGDLS and YYNGEE. CDR3 size: 16 residues. The CDR3 protein is CASSARRGGTTDTQYF. CDR3 sequence (DNA): TGTGCCAGCAGCGCCCGGAGGGGGGGCACCACAGATACGCAGTATTTT. Combining the CDR3 with reference TRBV9 and TRBJ2-3 gives the whole variable domain DSGVTQTPKHLITATGQRVTLRCSPRSGDLSVYWYQQSLDQGLQFLIQYYNGEERAKGNILERFSAQQFPDLHSELNLSSLELGDSALYFCASSARRGGTTDTQYFGPGTRLTVL.

The chain carries TRBV7-9 and TRBJ1-4; the D is unclear. The germline V gene has CDR1 SEHNR and CDR2 FQNEAQ (reference sequence). V shed 6 bases and J shed 3 bases, with 14 bases lying between them. CDR3 length equals 15 residues. CDR3 nucleotide sequence: TGTGCCAGCAGTCCCGGGGAAGGGCCTAATGAAAAACTGTTTTTT. This codes for CASSPGEGPNEKLFF.

The V call is TRBV7-2, the J call TRBJ1-1, with 8 positions matching TRBD1. Germline loops: CDR1 SGHTA, CDR2 FQGNSA. CDR3 length: 15 residues. V lost 5 bases, J lost 1 base, and 6 bases stayed unmatched. CDR3 in DNA: TGTGCCAGCAGCCAATGGGGACAGGCGAACACTGAAGCTTTCTTT. Protein sequence: CASSQWGQANTEAFF.

V usage is TRBV6-4 and J usage is TRBJ1-1, with 7 bases fitting TRBD1. The CDR3 contains 13 residues. The V gene end was trimmed by 4 bases and the J gene end by 3 bases; junction bases not matched to a gene: 2. The germline gives CDR1 MRHNA, CDR2 SNTAGT. The CDR3: CASSATGYTEAFF. DNA for the CDR3: TGTGCCAGCAGTGCGACAGGGTACACTGAAGCTTTCTTT.